These T cell receptor beta chains were read from a single sample in a study of T cells after yellow fever vaccination. TCRdb fed the 5' RACE reads into MiXCR, producing one record per CDR3 protein. The data show roughly 400,000 distinct CDR3 sequences, roughly a sixth seen once. The sequenced sample was PBMCs, obtained before the yellow fever booster vaccination. These receptors were collected from a man aged 18 to 30 who received the YFV17D yellow fever vaccine. Both conserved end residues are part of each CDR3.

TRBV6-6 13 CASTQGRTDTQYF
TRBV7-9 18 CASSETGGKRVPTDTQYF
TRBV7-2 16 CASSLLARYSNQPQHF
TRBV20-1 17 CSARAGTSGGGTDTQYF
TRBV18 14 CASSPGAGYYGYTF
TRBV28 15 CASSFHVGGRTEAFF
TRBV3-1 15 CASSQGGSRANEQFF
TRBV7-9 15 CASSLFQGATDTQYF
TRBV24-1 13 CATSDRGYNEQFF
TRBV7-3 15 CASSLTSATTDTQYF
TRBV30 16 CAWSVLMAGGYSEQFF
TRBV5-1 14 CASSLRGTGHGYTF
TRBV5-1 16 CASSLDNHGAGEKLFF
TRBV29-1 12 CSVLQGEDTQYF
TRBV13 15 CASSADRVVTDTQYF
TRBV4-3 14 CASSQVRTRQGYTF
TRBV20-1 12 CSAPGQGYEQYF
TRBV5-5 14 CASSLGQAYNEQFF
TRBV7-2 15 CASSLLDPAYNEQFF
TRBV7-8 14 CAIVPGGGTGELFF
TRBV10-3 13 CAISETNTYEQYF
TRBV5-5 14 CASSPLIIAGELFF
TRBV18 14 CASSPLARSETQYF
TRBV4-3 17 CASSQDTYRGGAYEQYF
TRBV6-2/TRBV6-3 13 CASGHPATDTQYF
TRBV30 12 CAWTRDTGELFF
TRBV12-3/TRBV12-4 15 CASSPIPWGVSEQFF
TRBV6-1 15 CASSEWAAADQPQHF
TRBV5-1 14 CASSLDGVPDTQYF
TRBV27 15 CASSAGGRSYNEQFF
TRBV10-3 16 CAISASRGLDGNEQFF
TRBV27 14 CASSFEGPKNIQYF
TRBV27 13 CASRSSEAHGYTF
TRBV6-6 14 CASSSLVQGTEAFF
TRBV10-1 15 CASSEYSKTYNEQFF
TRBV12-3/TRBV12-4 14 CASSLSGGDSPLHF
TRBV4-2 15 CASSLSPGSQETQYF
TRBV19 16 CASTAGQWEGNTEAFF
TRBV7-6 15 CASSLDSSDTYEQYF
TRBV7-2 17 CASSSTGSLKGNQPQHF
TRBV12-3/TRBV12-4 13 CASSSNSVETQYF
TRBV7-6 14 CASSRDESTDTQYF
TRBV5-6 14 CASSNLAGGPSQYF
TRBV29-1 16 CSVRRTTSGENNEQFF
TRBV4-2 15 CASSRRGAPQETQYF
TRBV27 15 CASSAQGPPWGEQYF
TRBV7-6 15 CASSSGQGGTGELFF
TRBV24-1 16 CATSRGSGGVRDEQFF
TRBV10-3 12 CAISIFPGTQYF
TRBV6-4 13 CASSDQPNTEAFF
TRBV4-2 16 CASSQGQAGGDEKLFF
TRBV20-1 14 CSASRPPRLDTQYF
TRBV12-3/TRBV12-4 14 CASSFRPLDYEQYF